This entry lists 15 T cell receptor beta chains sequenced from one sample in a study of CD8+ T cells in alopecia areata (dated by TCRdb to the late 2010s). Receptors were amplified or captured by the immunoSEQ multiplex PCR assay. RNA was extracted from all samples and reverse transcribed into cDNA, which served as template for TCR sequencing. Not all clones reach the TCRdb copy of this immuneACCESS table, which keeps in-frame sequences only. Checked studies attribute under half of the gap to unresolved V genes and leave the rest unexplained. The sample has 130,000 to 150,000 clones on record, approximately 51% of them singletons. Over 0.75% of the sample is taken by the ten largest. Explained via the paper, the time point label denotes: baseline before oral tofacitinib. Specimen: CD4+ T cells sorted from blood, collected at week 0. The receptors were sampled from a human donor with alopecia areata.

This clone turned up a few times. The chain couples TRBV7-9 to TRBJ2-5; no clear D gene. V was trimmed by 4 bases and J by 4 bases, leaving 4 bases between them. The CDR3 covers 11 residues. From germline, CDR1 is SEHNR and CDR2 FQNEAQ (reference sequence). CDR3 sequence: CASSSTETQYF. The DNA for the CDR3 is TGTGCCAGCAGCTCCACAGAGACCCAGTACTTC.

V usage is TRBV6-1 and J usage is TRBJ2-4, with D maybe TRBD1 (5 bases). Trimming removed 4 bases at V and 1 base at J, with 11 bases between. Germline CDR1 MNHNS, CDR2 SASEGT. The CDR3 is 15 residues long. The CDR3 coding sequence is TGTGCCAGCAGTGGACAGATTTCGGCCAAAAACATTCAGTACTTC. This translates into CASSGQISAKNIQYF.

The chain couples TRBV29-1 to TRBJ2-3; 10 bases are a match to TRBD2. V was clipped by 6 bases and J by 0 bases; unmatched bases: 6. The CDR3 is 15 amino acids. CDR1 and CDR2 from the germline V gene are SQVTM and ANQGSEA. CDR3 loop: CSVSGRGSSTDTQYF. The CDR3 region has the DNA TGCAGCGTAAGCGGGAGGGGATCTAGCACAGATACGCAGTATTTT.

The rearrangement uses TRBV30 and TRBJ2-7, with 7 bases aligning to TRBD1. Germline loops: CDR1 GTSNPN, CDR2 SVGIG (reference sequence). Losses at the gene ends were 1 base for V and 2 bases for J; bases not matched to a gene: 2. The CDR3 contains 13 residues. For the CDR3, the DNA is TGTGCCTGGAGTGAAGGGGGCCCCTACGAGCAGTACTTC. Protein: CAWSEGGPYEQYF.

The sample holds a few counts of this clone. The same CDR3 arises from other DNA sequences in this sample as well. The chain recombines TRBV6-5 with TRBJ1-2, with D maybe TRBD1 (5 bases). The CDR3 sequence is 13 residues long. The V and J ends lost 2 bases and 4 bases respectively, with 8 bases between them. The germline V gene encodes CDR1 MNHEY and CDR2 SVGAGI. CDR3: CASSYGAGYGYTF. The DNA for the CDR3 is TGTGCCAGCAGTTACGGGGCAGGCTATGGCTACACCTTC.

This rearrangement joins TRBV30 to TRBJ2-3; D gene uncertain. Germline lookup yields CDR1 GTSNPN and CDR2 SVGIG (reference sequence). Trimming removed 2 bases at V and 1 base at J, with 10 bases between. The CDR3 loop spans 14 amino acids. CDR3 protein: CAWSPQTGTDTQYF. Written as DNA, the CDR3 is TGTGCCTGGAGTCCTCAAACTGGCACAGATACGCAGTATTTT.

The V and J genes are TRBV15 and TRBJ1-2; possible D gene TRBD1, 5 bases. The germline V gene has CDR1 LNHNV and CDR2 YYDKDF (reference sequence). The CDR3 is 14 residues long. Trimming took 1 base from V and 3 from J, leaving 9 bases between them. The CDR3 sequence: CATSRGGTDYGYTF. The CDR3 DNA is TGTGCCACCAGCAGAGGTGGGACTGACTATGGCTACACCTTC.

This chain links TRBV5-1 with TRBJ2-7, with 10 bases matching TRBD1. Germline values: CDR1 SGHRS, CDR2 YFSETQ. V dropped 0 bases and J dropped 4; count of bases not matched to a gene: 4. The CDR3 spans 15 residues. The CDR3 loop reads CASSLEGQGGYEQYF. The CDR3, as DNA: TGCGCCAGCAGCTTGGAAGGACAGGGGGGGTACGAGCAGTACTTC. Drawing the rest from reference TRBV5-1 and TRBJ2-7, the complete variable domain is KAGVTQTPRYLIKTRGQQVTLSCSPISGHRSVSWYQQTPGQGLQFLFEYFSETQRNKGNFPGRFSGRQFSNSRSEMNVSTLELGDSALYLCASSLEGQGGYEQYFGPGTRLTVT.

The sample holds one count of this clone. The chain is built from TRBV7-9 and TRBJ2-1; D unclear. This CDR3 is 13 amino acids long. CDR1 and CDR2 (germline): SEHNR, FQNEAQ (reference sequence). V dropped 5 bases and J dropped 10 bases, with 15 bases sitting between them. The CDR3 DNA follows: TGTGCCAGCAGCCCGCCGATCCGACAAGAGCAGTTCTTC. Amino acids: CASSPPIRQEQFF.

The chain couples TRBV9 to TRBJ2-1; 12 positions agree with TRBD2. The ends lost 4 bases at V and 6 bases at J; junction bases unmatched: 8. The length of the CDR3 is 16 residues. Per germline, CDR1 SGDLS and CDR2 YYNGEE. Here the CDR3 reads CASSFRTSGIGNEQFF. CDR3 bases: TGTGCCAGCAGCTTCCGGACTAGCGGGATAGGCAATGAGCAGTTCTTC. Full variable domain (rest looked up from reference TRBV9 and TRBJ2-1): DSGVTQTPKHLITATGQRVTLRCSPRSGDLSVYWYQQSLDQGLQFLIQYYNGEERAKGNILERFSAQQFPDLHSELNLSSLELGDSALYFCASSFRTSGIGNEQFFGPGTRLTVL.

This clone was observed a few times. The V and J genes are TRBV2 and TRBJ2-7; 7 positions agree with TRBD1. The CDR3 spans 14 residues. Unmatched junction bases numbered 13, after V lost 5 bases and J lost 9 bases. Germline-derived CDR1 and CDR2 are SNHLY and FYNNEI. The CDR3 DNA follows: TGTGCCAGCAGTCACCGGGACAGAGCTACGACGCAGTACTTC. This codes for CASSHRDRATTQYF.

V and J are TRBV5-6 and TRBJ2-1; 8 nucleotides line up with TRBD1. The CDR3 covers 16 residues. The V gene end was trimmed by 3 bases and the J gene end by 2 bases; junction bases not matched to a gene: 7. The germline CDR1 and CDR2 sequences are SGHDT and YYEEEE. CDR3 in amino acids: CASSWDPGQAYNEQFF. CDR3 nucleotides: TGTGCCAGCAGCTGGGACCCGGGACAGGCCTACAATGAGCAGTTCTTC.

This clone was found once. This chain connects TRBV5-6 to TRBJ2-2, with D perhaps TRBD1 (6 bases). CDR3 size: 16 residues. Germline CDR1 reads SGHDT; CDR2 reads YYEEEE. The germline V and J ends were trimmed by 3 bases and 4 bases, with 16 bases remaining between them. CDR3 DNA: TGTGCCAGCAGCTCTTGGGCAGGGGTTTCCACCGGGGAGCTGTTTTTT. Protein: CASSSWAGVSTGELFF.

This clone was seen only a few times. The chain recombines TRBV15 with TRBJ2-1; TRBD2 aligns across 7 bases. This CDR3 has 12 amino acids. J gave up 10 bases and V 4 bases, and 4 bases lay outside the gene matches. Germline CDR1 LNHNV, CDR2 YYDKDF (reference sequence). CDR3 loop: CATSIRSGEQFF. DNA for the CDR3: TGTGCCACCAGCATTCGTAGCGGGGAGCAGTTCTTC.

This chain joins TRBV2 and TRBJ1-1; no clear D. Germline V gene sequence: CDR1 SNHLY, CDR2 FYNNEI. The CDR3 is 13 residues long. The ends were cut back, 3 bases at V and 5 bases at J, with 10 bases in the middle. CDR3 residues: CASSDEGRTEAFF. The CDR3, as DNA: TGTGCCAGCAGTGACGAAGGACGGACTGAAGCTTTCTTT.